The T cell receptor beta chain under discussion was sequenced for a study of T cell responses to AZD1222 COVID-19 vaccine. Looked up from germline, CDR1 is MDHEN and CDR2 is SYDVKM. The germline V and J ends were trimmed by 5 bases and 7 bases, with 11 bases remaining between them. This CDR3 comprises 12 residues. The protocol was immunoSEQ multiplex PCR, while the TCRdb copy is restricted to in-frame clones and leaves out a portion. The table shows over 70,000 clones, with around 90% occurring only once. The sample was peripheral blood, taken on day 0 of AZD1222 vaccination. The chain uses TRBV28 and TRBJ1-2; maybe TRBD1 (5 bases). This TCR was sampled from an adult in good health. CDR3 DNA sequence: TGTGCCAGCAGTACACAGGTTCGTGGCTACACCTTC. It encodes CASSTQVRGYTF.